The next 17 T cell receptor beta chains were all read from a single sample in a study of patients and donors after allogeneic stem cell transplantation. MiXCR, applied by TCRdb to the RT-PCR reads, yields one record per CDR3 protein. The table includes about 410,000 distinct CDR3 sequences, 16% detected once. Sequencing input: blood, either unsorted or a sorted T cell fraction (not recorded which). Source of these receptors: a human donor who was either an allogeneic HSCT recipient or a stem cell or donor lymphocyte infusion donor (not recorded which). It is not recorded whose cells these are; they may come from a transplant donor.

Only a few counts were recorded for this clonotype. This chain links TRBV7-9 with TRBJ2-2, with D tentatively TRBD1 (6 bases). The CDR3 runs 14 residues. The V gene lost 6 bases and the J gene lost 1 base, with 9 bases spanning the gap. The germline V gene encodes CDR1 SEHNR and CDR2 FQNEAQ (reference sequence). CDR3 residues: CASSQGKNTGELFF. CDR3 nucleotide sequence: TGTGCCAGCAGTCAGGGGAAGAACACCGGGGAGCTGTTTTTT.

The CDR3, as DNA: TGTGCCAGCAGTTTACTAGCGGGGTATACCGATGAGCAGTTCTTC. It translates to CASSLLAGYTDEQFF. V is TRBV6-4 and J is TRBJ2-1; 10 nucleotides align to TRBD2. Unmatched junction bases numbered 9, after V lost 5 bases and J lost 8 bases. Germline CDR1 MRHNA, CDR2 SNTAGT. The CDR3 sequence is 15 residues long.

This chain uses TRBV4-2 with TRBJ2-5, with TRBD2 matching over 9 bases. This CDR3 is 15 amino acids long. V lost 3 bases to trimming and J lost 4 bases; unmatched junction nucleotides: 6. Germline CDR1 LGHNA, CDR2 YNFKEQ. DNA of the CDR3: TGTGCCAGCAGCCATGACCTAGCGGGGCGAGAGACCCAGTACTTC. It specifies CASSHDLAGRETQYF.

There are a few counts of this clonotype. The chain carries TRBV29-1 and TRBJ1-2, with 8 bases identical to TRBD1. Trimming took 5 bases from V and 8 from J; bases not matched to a gene: 7. The CDR3 consists of 12 residues. The V gene's germline CDR1 is SQVTM and CDR2 ANQGSEA. CDR3 protein: CSVPDRAWGYTF. CDR3 DNA: TGCAGCGTTCCGGACAGGGCCTGGGGCTACACCTTC.

The sample holds a few counts of this clonotype. The V call is TRBV19, the J call TRBJ2-7; perhaps D is TRBD1 or TRBD2 (5 bases each). V gave up 5 bases and J gave up 5 bases, with 13 bases separating them. Germline values: CDR1 LNHDA, CDR2 SQIVND (reference sequence). The CDR3 length is 13 residues. Here the CDR3 reads CASSRDVRDEQYF. CDR3 bases: TGTGCCAGTAGTCGGGACGTCAGGGACGAGCAGTACTTC.

V usage is TRBV2 and J usage is TRBJ2-3; D is perhaps TRBD2 (6 bases). CDR1 is SNHLY and CDR2 is FYNNEI in the germline V gene. The CDR3 is made up of 14 amino acids. Trimming took off 8 bases at V and 3 bases at J, with 15 bases between the two ends. DNA of the CDR3: TGTGCCAGCGGTCGGGCGGGACCAACAGATACGCAGTATTTT. Its protein product is CASGRAGPTDTQYF.

This clonotype was counted between two and nine times. The chain couples TRBV7-9 to TRBJ2-3, with D maybe TRBD2 (5 bases). CDR3 size: 15 residues. Per germline, CDR1 SEHNR and CDR2 FQNEAQ (reference sequence). Trimming pared 2 bases from V and 4 bases from J, leaving 13 bases between. The CDR3 bases are TGTGCCAGCAGCTTATTAGTGGGAGCCGCAGATACGCAGTATTTT. It encodes CASSLLVGAADTQYF.

The CDR3 region has the DNA TGCAGTGCCCGATGGGGTACCTACAATGAGCAGTTCTTC. Residues: CSARWGTYNEQFF. The V call is TRBV20-1, the J call TRBJ2-1; no firm D call. This CDR3 comprises 13 residues. Germline assignment: CDR1 DFQATT and CDR2 SNEGSKA (reference sequence). V was cut by 6 bases and J by 2 bases, with 11 bases left in between.

The V and J genes are TRBV5-1 and TRBJ2-2; TRBD1 agrees at 9 bases. Germline V lookup: CDR1 SGHRS, CDR2 YFSETQ. The junction had 6 bases not matched to a gene; V was cut back by 2 bases and J by 1 base. This CDR3 is 17 amino acids long. The chain's CDR3 is CASSFGTGSMNTGELFF. The CDR3, as DNA: TGCGCCAGCAGCTTTGGGACAGGGTCGATGAACACCGGGGAGCTGTTTTTT. Full variable domain (outside the CDR3, taken from reference TRBV5-1 and TRBJ2-2): KAGVTQTPRYLIKTRGQQVTLSCSPISGHRSVSWYQQTPGQGLQFLFEYFSETQRNKGNFPGRFSGRQFSNSRSEMNVSTLELGDSALYLCASSFGTGSMNTGELFFGEGSRLTVL.

This clonotype was counted ten times or more. The chain uses TRBV19 and TRBJ2-5, with D unclear. Germline CDR1 reads LNHDA; CDR2 reads SQIVND (reference sequence). The CDR3 has 13 amino acids. Deletions cut 1 base from V and 1 base from J, with 4 bases between. The CDR3 DNA reads as TGTGCCAGTAGTATAGGAGGCCAAGAGACCCAGTACTTC. This translates into CASSIGGQETQYF.

The chain recombines TRBV7-2 with TRBJ2-7; TRBD2 matches at 7 bases. There are 14 residues in the CDR3. Germline values: CDR1 SGHTA, CDR2 FQGNSA. V was clipped by 3 bases and J by 5 bases; unmatched bases: 7. In DNA, the CDR3 is TGTGCCAGCAGCTTTAGCGGGTTCCAAGACGAGCAGTACTTC. The encoded protein is CASSFSGFQDEQYF.

J is TRBJ2-3 and V is TRBV20-1; 10 nucleotides align to TRBD2. Per the germline V gene, CDR1 is DFQATT and CDR2 is SNEGSKA (reference sequence). Losses at the gene ends were 5 bases for V and 1 base for J; bases not matched to a gene: 12. The length of the CDR3 is 17 residues. The CDR3 reads CSADSPGLATRTDTQYF. CDR3 DNA: TGCAGTGCTGACTCTCCGGGACTAGCGACCCGCACAGATACGCAGTATTTT.

V is TRBV6-1 and J is TRBJ1-2; D possibly corresponds to TRBD1 (5 bases). The ends were cut back, 5 bases at V and 4 bases at J, with 11 bases in the middle. In germline, CDR1 is MNHNS, CDR2 SASEGT. The CDR3 has 13 amino acids. The CDR3 DNA is TGTGCCAGCAGTCCAGGGACGCGCTATGGCTACACCTTC. It codes for CASSPGTRYGYTF.

The V call is TRBV4-3, the J call TRBJ2-1, with 7 bases lining up with TRBD1. Trimming removed 3 bases from V and 3 bases from J; junction bases left unmatched: 8. The CDR3 is 16 residues long. CDR1 is LGHNA, CDR2 YSLEER, per germline. As DNA, the CDR3 is TGCGCCAGCAGCCATCCACAGGGGCCCAACTACAATGAGCAGTTCTTC. It codes for CASSHPQGPNYNEQFF.

In its sample, this clonotype was seen many times. CDR3 sequence (DNA): TGTGCCAGCAGTCATAGATTGACGCATGGGTCCTACGAGCAGTACTTC. Protein sequence: CASSHRLTHGSYEQYF. J is TRBJ2-7 and V is TRBV12-3 or TRBV12-4; D gene unclear. The germline V and J ends were trimmed by 5 bases and 1 base, with 18 bases remaining between them. CDR3 length: 16 amino acids.

This rearrangement joins TRBV20-1 to TRBJ1-4, with TRBD1 as a possible D gene (6 bases). The CDR3 totals 14 residues. The germline V and J ends were trimmed by 1 base and 5 bases, with 11 bases remaining between them. Germline V CDR1 and CDR2: DFQATT, SNEGSKA (reference sequence). As DNA, the CDR3 is TGCAGTGCTAGAGTTCAGGGGAAAAATGAAAAACTGTTTTTT. Translated, it gives CSARVQGKNEKLFF.

This clonotype has a handful of counts. This rearrangement joins TRBV5-1 to TRBJ1-6; D gene unclear. The germline V gene has CDR1 SGHRS and CDR2 YFSETQ. Trimming shortened V by 9 bases and J by 1 base, and 8 bases separated the two germline ends. The CDR3 totals 13 residues. The CDR3 nucleotides are TGCGCCACCAAGGGATCCTATAATTCACCCCTCCACTTT. Encoded protein: CATKGSYNSPLHF.